This note documents a single T cell receptor beta chain sequence. Antigen specificity is unknown. This specimen belongs to a study of shared clonotypes between healthy human individuals. Study-wide background: CD4 naive and memory got three plates each, CD8 naive two, CD8 memory one.

Whole-study results and caveats: Naive subsets generally exceeded memory subsets in estimated richness.

This CDR3 contains 13 residues. CDR1 SGDLS and CDR2 YYNGEE come from the germline V gene. V was shortened by 4 bases and J by 2 bases, with 8 bases between the two germline ends. Naive CD45RA+ and memory CD45RA-negative subsets were split from CD4+ cells. In the authors' methods: Filtering differed since immunoSEQ provided only junctions, with no quality scores. Measured with immunoSEQ multiplex PCR; TCRdb has only the in-frame clones, and not every one. V and J calls and clone size are copied from that table; D and trimming were computed from the DNA. Seen here are about 2.3 million clones, over 90% observed once, and the top ten hold about 0.41%.

The TCR comes from a man between 18 and 29 years old in good health. Some clones in this sample may be carry-over from other donors' samples. This rearrangement joins TRBV9 to TRBJ2-3, with D unclear. The specimen sequenced was naive CD4+ T cells from PBMCs. The subset was: CD45RA+ positively selected. In DNA form, the CDR3 reads TGTGCCAGCAGCTCCCCGTACACAGATACGCAGTATTTT. Its translation: CASSSPYTDTQYF.